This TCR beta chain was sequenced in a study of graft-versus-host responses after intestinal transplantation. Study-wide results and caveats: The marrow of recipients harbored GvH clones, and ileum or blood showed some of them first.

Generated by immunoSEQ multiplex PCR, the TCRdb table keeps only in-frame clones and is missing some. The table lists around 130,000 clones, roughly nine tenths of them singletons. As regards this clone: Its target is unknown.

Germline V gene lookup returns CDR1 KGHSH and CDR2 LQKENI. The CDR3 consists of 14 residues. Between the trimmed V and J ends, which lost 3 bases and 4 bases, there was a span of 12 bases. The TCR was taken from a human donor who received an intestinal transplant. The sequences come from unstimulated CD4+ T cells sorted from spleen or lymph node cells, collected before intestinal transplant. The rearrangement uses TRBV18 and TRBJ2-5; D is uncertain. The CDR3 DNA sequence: TGTGCCAGCTCACCCGCATACGTGTCAGAGACCCAGTACTTC. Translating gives CASSPAYVSETQYF.